This TCR beta chain originates from a study of blood T cell repertoires in COVID-19. In the study overall: COVID-19 samples from acute and convalescent phases originated in the United States, Italy and Spain. The cDNA or gDNA used as material had been derived from T cells, B-cell-depleted T cells, or PBMCs.

J was trimmed by 0 bases and V by 4 bases; bases with no gene match: 9. This CDR3 has 16 amino acids. CDR1 and CDR2 (germline): MNHNS, SASEGT. Authors' processing steps: Using reference gene primer amplification, nucleated cell counts were estimated. Method: immunoSEQ multiplex PCR; TCRdb's copy keeps in-frame clones and lacks some. D and trimming were read from the DNA, whereas the V and J calls and clone size are those reported in that table. The sample has 150,000 to 170,000 clones; about 80% are singletons. This rearrangement joins TRBV6-1 to TRBJ2-7, with 7 bases identical to TRBD1. The receptor's source is a woman aged 55-75 years with acute or convalescent COVID-19. The sample taken for sequencing was peripheral blood. The CDR3 nucleotides are TGTGCCAGCAGTGGTGGTGGGACAGTTCTCTCCTACGAGCAGTACTTC. Its translation: CASSGGGTVLSYEQYF.